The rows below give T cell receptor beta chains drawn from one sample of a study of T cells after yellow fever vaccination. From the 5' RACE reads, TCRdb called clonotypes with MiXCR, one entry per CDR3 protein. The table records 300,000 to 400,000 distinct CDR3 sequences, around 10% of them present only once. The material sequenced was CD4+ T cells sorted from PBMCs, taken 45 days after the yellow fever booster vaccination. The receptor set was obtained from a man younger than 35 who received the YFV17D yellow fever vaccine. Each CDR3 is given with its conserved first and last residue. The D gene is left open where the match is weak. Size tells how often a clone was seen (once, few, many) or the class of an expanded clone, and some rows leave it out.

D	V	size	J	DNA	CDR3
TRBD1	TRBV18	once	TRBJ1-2	TGTGCCAGCTCACCGACAGGGATCTATGGCTACACCTTC	CASSPTGIYGYTF
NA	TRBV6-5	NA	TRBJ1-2	TGTGCCAGCAGACCGGTCGACAGAGGCGGCTACACCTTC	CASRPVDRGGYTF
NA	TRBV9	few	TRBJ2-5	TGTGCCAGCAGCGTAGGTGCGGGGGCGGCGGCGGAGACCCAGTACTTC	CASSVGAGAAAETQYF
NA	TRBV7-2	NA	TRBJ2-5	TGTGCCAGCAGCTCGGGGGACTCCCAGGTGGCCCAGTACTTC	CASSSGDSQVAQYF
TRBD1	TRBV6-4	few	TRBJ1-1	TGTGCCAGCAAAAGACAGGGTGGGGACAGGACTGAAGCTTTCTTT	CASKRQGGDRTEAFF
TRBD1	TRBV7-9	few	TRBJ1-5	TGTGCCAGCAGCTTAGCAGGGGACAGGGGGACTAGCAATCAGCCCCAGCATTTT	CASSLAGDRGTSNQPQHF
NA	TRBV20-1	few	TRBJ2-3	TGCAGTGCTAGCCCCAACGGGGGTACGCAGTATTTT	CSASPNGGTQYF
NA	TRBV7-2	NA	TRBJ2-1	TGTGCCAGCAGCCGCAACCGACCCGGGACTGGGGGCGGGGAGCAGTTCTTC	CASSRNRPGTGGGEQFF
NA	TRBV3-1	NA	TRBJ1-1	TGTGCCAGCAGCCAAGCACGGACCGGGAAAGCTTTCTTT	CASSQARTGKAFF
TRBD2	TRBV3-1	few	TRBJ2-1	TGTGCCAGCAGCCCCCGTTGGGGGGGGGCCTACAATGAGCAGTTCTTC	CASSPRWGGAYNEQFF
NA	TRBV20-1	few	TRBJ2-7	TGCAGTGCTAGCTGGCAAACCGGCGAGCAGTACTTC	CSASWQTGEQYF
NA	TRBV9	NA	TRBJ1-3	TGTGCCAGCAGCGTAGATTCCACAGGAACGATCTCTGGAAACACCATATATTTT	CASSVDSTGTISGNTIYF
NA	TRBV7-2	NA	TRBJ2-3	TGTGCCAGCAGCTTAGCCAGCGCAGATACGCAGTATTTT	CASSLASADTQYF
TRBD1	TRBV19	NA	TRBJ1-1	TGTGCCGGGTCACAGGGGAATGAAGCTTTCTTT	CAGSQGNEAFF
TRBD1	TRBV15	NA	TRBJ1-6	TGTGCCACCAGCAGGCTCCCGGGACAGGGCAATTCACCCCTCCACTTT	CATSRLPGQGNSPLHF
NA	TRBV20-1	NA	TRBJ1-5	TGCAGTGCTCGTGTCCCCAGAAGCTATAGCAATCAGCCCCAGCATTTT	CSARVPRSYSNQPQHF
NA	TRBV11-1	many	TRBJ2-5	TGTGCCAGCAGCTTAGGAGGGACACCCAAGGAGACCCAGTACTTC	CASSLGGTPKETQYF
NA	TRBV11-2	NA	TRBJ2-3	TGTGCCAGCAACCGAGGGCGGAGGACAGATACGCAGTATTTT	CASNRGRRTDTQYF
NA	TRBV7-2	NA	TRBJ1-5	TGTGCCAGCAGCTTAGCCCGGGATCGGCCCCAGCATTTT	CASSLARDRPQHF
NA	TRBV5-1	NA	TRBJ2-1	TGCGCCAGCAGCATGGGCCAGGGATCGTCCGCAAGCTCCTACAATGAGCAGTTCTTC	CASSMGQGSSASSYNEQFF
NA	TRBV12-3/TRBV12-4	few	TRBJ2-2	TGTGCCAGCAGTTTGAGGCCCGGGGAGCTGTTTTTT	CASSLRPGELFF
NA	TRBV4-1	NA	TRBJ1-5	TGCGGGGGTGGCGGTATGTATAGCAATCAGCCCCAGCATTTT	CGGGGMYSNQPQHF
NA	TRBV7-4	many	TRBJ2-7	TGTGCCAGCAGCTCTGAATACGAGCAGTACTTC	CASSSEYEQYF
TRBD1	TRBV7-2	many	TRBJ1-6	TGTGCCAGCAGCTTTGGTGGGGACAGGGTGAGAACCTATAATTCACCCCTCCACTTT	CASSFGGDRVRTYNSPLHF
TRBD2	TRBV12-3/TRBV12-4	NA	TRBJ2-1	TGTGCCAGCAGTACTAGCGGGGTCTACAATGAGCAGTTCTTC	CASSTSGVYNEQFF
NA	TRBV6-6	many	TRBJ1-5	TGTGCCAGCAGCCCCCAGGGTAATAGCAATCAGCCCCAGCATTTT	CASSPQGNSNQPQHF
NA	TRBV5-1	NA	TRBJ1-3	TGCGCCAGCAGCCAGGACCTCTCTGGAAACACCATATATTTT	CASSQDLSGNTIYF
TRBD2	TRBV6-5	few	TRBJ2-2	TGTGCCAGCAGTCACCTAGCGGGGGTGAACACCGGGGAGCTGTTTTTT	CASSHLAGVNTGELFF
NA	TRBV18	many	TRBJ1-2	TGTGCCAGCTCACCAGTGGGGACGGCTAACTATGGCTACACCTTC	CASSPVGTANYGYTF
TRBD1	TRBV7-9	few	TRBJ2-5	TGTGCCAGCAGCTCAAGCTTCCGGGACAGGGGGCCGAAGACCCAGTACTTC	CASSSSFRDRGPKTQYF
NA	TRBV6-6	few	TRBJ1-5	TGTGCCAGCAGTTCCCCCCCTGCCGGCGGGAGCAATCAGCCCCAGCATTTT	CASSSPPAGGSNQPQHF
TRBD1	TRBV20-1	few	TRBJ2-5	TGCAGTGCTAGCAGGACAGGGGGTGGGGAGACCCAGTACTTC	CSASRTGGGETQYF
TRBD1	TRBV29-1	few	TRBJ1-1	TGCAGCGCCGCACCGGGACAGGGGGCCGGCACTGAAGCTTTCTTT	CSAAPGQGAGTEAFF
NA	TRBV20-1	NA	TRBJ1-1	TGCAGTGCTAGGACAGCACCTGAAGCTTTCTTT	CSARTAPEAFF
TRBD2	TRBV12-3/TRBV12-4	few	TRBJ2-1	TGTGCCAGCAGTTTCCGGCCAGCGGGGGCCGGGGATGAGCAGTTCTTC	CASSFRPAGAGDEQFF
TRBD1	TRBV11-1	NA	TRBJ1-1	TGTGCCAGCACCAAGGACAGGACGAACACTGAAGCTTTCTTT	CASTKDRTNTEAFF
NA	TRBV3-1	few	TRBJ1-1	TGTGCCAGCAGCCAAGGGGGACGGGTCACTGAAGCTTTCTTT	CASSQGGRVTEAFF
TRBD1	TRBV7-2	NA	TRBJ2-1	TGTGCCAGCAGCACCCGACAGGGTATCAATGAGCAGTTCTTC	CASSTRQGINEQFF
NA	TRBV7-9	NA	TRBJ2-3	TGTGCCAGCAGGGTCGAGGGCCCAGATACGCAGTATTTT	CASRVEGPDTQYF
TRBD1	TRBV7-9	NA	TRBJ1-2	TGTGCCAGCAGCTTCGGGACAGGCCCCCCGCATTATGGCTACACCTTC	CASSFGTGPPHYGYTF
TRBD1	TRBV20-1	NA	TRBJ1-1	TGCAGGGCCGGGACAGGGAAGGTGAACACTGAAGCTTTCTTT	CRAGTGKVNTEAFF
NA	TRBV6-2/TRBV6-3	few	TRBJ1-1	TGTGCCAGCATTGGACTGCTCTCTGAAGCTTTCTTT	CASIGLLSEAFF
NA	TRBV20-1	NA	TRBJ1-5	TGCAGTGCTAGAGCTCACGGGGGGCTGGGTCAGCCCCAGCATTTT	CSARAHGGLGQPQHF
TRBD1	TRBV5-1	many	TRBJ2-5	TGCGCCAGCAGCGGCTTCAGGGGGCACGAGACCCAGTACTTC	CASSGFRGHETQYF
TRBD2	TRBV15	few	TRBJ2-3	TGTGCCACCAGCAGAGACGTGCCGACTAGCGGGAATACAGATACGCAGTATTTT	CATSRDVPTSGNTDTQYF
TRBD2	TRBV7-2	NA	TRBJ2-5	TGTGCCAGCAGCTCGACTAGCGGGGTGTACCAAGAGACCCAGTACTTC	CASSSTSGVYQETQYF
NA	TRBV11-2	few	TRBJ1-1	TGTGCCAGCAGCTTAGCCCGACAGAACCTAGGAGCTGAAGCTTTCTTT	CASSLARQNLGAEAFF
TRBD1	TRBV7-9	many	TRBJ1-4	TGTGCCAGCAGCGTCGGGACAGATGAAAAACTGTTTTTT	CASSVGTDEKLFF
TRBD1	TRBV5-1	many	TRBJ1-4	TGCGCCAGCAGCTTGGGGGACAGGGGCGGTGAAAAACTGTTTTTT	CASSLGDRGGEKLFF
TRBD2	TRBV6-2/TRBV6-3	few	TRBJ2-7	TGTGCCAGCAGTGCGGGAGACTACGAGCAGTACTTC	CASSAGDYEQYF
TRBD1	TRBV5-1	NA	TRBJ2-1	TGCGCCAGCAGCTTCTCCGGGACAGGGGGCTACAATGAGCAGTTCTTC	CASSFSGTGGYNEQFF
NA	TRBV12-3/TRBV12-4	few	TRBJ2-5	TGTGCCAGCAGTTTAACAGGGCAGGGGGAGACCCAGTACTTC	CASSLTGQGETQYF
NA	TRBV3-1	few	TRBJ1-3	TGTGCCAGCGCGAGTCCGGCGGGTCTGGCCATATATTTT	CASASPAGLAIYF
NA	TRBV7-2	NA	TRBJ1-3	TGTGCCAGCAGCTCCGGGATCAACTCTGGAAACACCATATATTTT	CASSSGINSGNTIYF
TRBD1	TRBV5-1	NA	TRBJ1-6	TGCGCCAGCAGCACCTCCTGGACAGGGATCGGGTCACCCCTCCACTTT	CASSTSWTGIGSPLHF
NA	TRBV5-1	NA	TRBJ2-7	TGCGCCAGCAGCACCCTTCAGGGGACCCCTTCCTACGAGCAGTACTTC	CASSTLQGTPSYEQYF
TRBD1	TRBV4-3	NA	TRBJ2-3	TGCGCCAGCAGCCTGACGGAACGGACAGGGCTTGGAGATACGCAGTATTTT	CASSLTERTGLGDTQYF